This T cell receptor beta chain was captured by sequencing in a study of CD8 T cells in Susac syndrome. V lost 7 bases, J lost 0 bases, and 9 bases lay in between. CDR1 and CDR2 (germline): MNHEY, SVGAGI. The CDR3 has 13 residues. After extraction with the RNeasy kit, 0.5 to 1 ug of the RNA was reverse transcribed using random hexamers. MiXCR was run by TCRdb on the immunoSEQ multiplex PCR reads, yielding one entry per CDR3 protein. The sample has roughly 80,000 distinct CDR3 sequences, 94% seen once; the top ten hold 0.52%. Sequencing of TCR beta was performed on blood CD8+ and CD4+ T cells. The chain combines TRBV6-5 with TRBJ2-5; D remains ambiguous. This TCR came from a human donor with Susac syndrome. Sample: CD8+ T cells from PBMCs. The CDR3 loop reads CASTWTYQETQYF. Written as DNA, the CDR3 is TGTGCCAGCACTTGGACGTACCAAGAGACCCAGTACTTC.